Following are 31 T cell receptor beta chains from one sample sequenced in a study of cytomegalovirus exposure and HLA in healthy donors. Primers included in the PCR were 60 Vbeta and 13 Jbeta primers. Generated by immunoSEQ multiplex PCR, the TCRdb table keeps only in-frame clones and is missing some. The sample consists of 150,000 to 200,000 clones, roughly 80% of them appearing once. The sample was PBMCs. The receptor set was obtained from a boy aged 5-17 years in good health and CMV-seronegative.

This clone was observed a single time. The chain has TRBV9 and TRBJ1-3, with TRBD1 matching 7 bases. Trimming at V came to 3 bases and at J to 2 bases, leaving 17 bases not matched to a gene. The CDR3 runs 19 residues. Germline loops: CDR1 SGDLS, CDR2 YYNGEE. CDR3 nucleotide sequence: TGTGCCAGCAGCGCCGAGGTAATGCCAGGGGGTTTTACTGGAAACACCATATATTTT. It yields the protein CASSAEVMPGGFTGNTIYF.

The chain couples TRBV9 to TRBJ2-1; 8 nucleotides align to TRBD2. The CDR3 contains 16 residues. The V gene's germline CDR1 is SGDLS and CDR2 YYNGEE. The J segment lost 3 bases and the V segment lost 0 bases, leaving 5 bases of the junction unmatched. The CDR3 DNA reads TGTGCCAGCAGCGTAGCACGAGCGGGGGACTACAATGAGCAGTTCTTC. Protein product: CASSVARAGDYNEQFF.

The chain carries TRBV7-2 and TRBJ2-3, with 9 bases aligning to TRBD1. The germline V gene has CDR1 SGHTA and CDR2 FQGNSA. This CDR3 is 15 amino acids long. The V segment lost 5 bases and the J segment 2 bases; nucleotides outside the gene matches: 5. In DNA form, the CDR3 reads TGTGCCAGCAGCCCCACAGGGGGCCTCACAGATACGCAGTATTTT. Residues: CASSPTGGLTDTQYF.

This clone was recorded once. J is TRBJ2-7 and V is TRBV5-1, with D possibly TRBD2 on 6 matching bases. The CDR3 length is 15 residues. Per the germline V gene, CDR1 is SGHRS and CDR2 is YFSETQ. The V end was cut by 0 bases, the J end by 0 bases, with 10 bases between. CDR3 bases: TGCGCCAGCAGCTTGGGAAGCGGGTACTCCTACGAGCAGTACTTC. Translated, it gives CASSLGSGYSYEQYF.

The chain joins TRBV9 to TRBJ1-1; D unclear. Germline V CDR1 and CDR2: SGDLS, YYNGEE. The V end was cut by 7 bases, the J end by 4 bases, with 17 bases between. The CDR3 spans 14 residues. CDR3 sequence (DNA): TGTGCCAGCGGAGACTCGAACCGGCGCACTGAAGCTTTCTTT. It codes for CASGDSNRRTEAFF. Based on the CDR3 plus reference TRBV9 and TRBJ1-1, the full variable domain is DSGVTQTPKHLITATGQRVTLRCSPRSGDLSVYWYQQSLDQGLQFLIQYYNGEERAKGNILERFSAQQFPDLHSELNLSSLELGDSALYFCASGDSNRRTEAFFGQGTRLTVV.

The chain carries TRBV7-9 and TRBJ2-5, with a tentative D call TRBD2 (6 bases). With 5 bases removed from V and 5 bases from J, the gap between germline ends came to 18 bases. The germline V gene encodes CDR1 SEHNR and CDR2 FQNEAQ (reference sequence). The CDR3 extends over 15 amino acids. For the CDR3, the DNA is TGTGCCAGCAGCCTCCGGGACCAGGAGGGCGAGACCCAGTACTTC. Its translation: CASSLRDQEGETQYF.

The chain joins TRBV7-6 to TRBJ2-5; weak D call: TRBD1 (6 bases). The CDR3 extends over 13 amino acids. CDR1 and CDR2 (germline): SGHVS, FNYEAQ. V shed 8 bases and J shed 3 bases, with 13 bases lying between them. The CDR3 nucleotides read TGTGCCAGCGGACTTTACAGGGAAGAGACCCAGTACTTC. Translation gives CASGLYREETQYF.

The chain is built from TRBV7-2 and TRBJ1-1; 8 nucleotides match TRBD1. Germline V CDR1 and CDR2: SGHTA, FQGNSA. The V gene end was trimmed by 7 bases and the J gene end by 5 bases; junction bases not matched to a gene: 6. This CDR3 is built from 13 residues. The CDR3 loop is CASKTGVGTEAFF. CDR3 DNA sequence: TGTGCCAGCAAGACAGGGGTCGGTACTGAAGCTTTCTTT.

In nucleotides, the CDR3 is TGCGCCAGCAGTGACAGGGGCTACGAGCAGTACTTC. Residues: CASSDRGYEQYF. The rearrangement joins TRBV5-1 to TRBJ2-7; 8 bases fit TRBD1. Germline V gene sequence: CDR1 SGHRS, CDR2 YFSETQ. Trimming removed 5 bases from V and 3 bases from J; junction bases left unmatched: 1. This CDR3 contains 12 residues.

This rearrangement joins TRBV6-1 to TRBJ2-3; D unresolved. Germline V gives CDR1 MNHNS, CDR2 SASEGT. Trimming shortened V by 5 bases and J by 5 bases, and 17 bases separated the two germline ends. CDR3 length equals 15 residues. The CDR3 sequence is CASSKIGVRGDTQYF. CDR3 sequence (DNA): TGTGCCAGCAGTAAAATAGGCGTGCGAGGAGATACGCAGTATTTT.

The chain links TRBV27 to TRBJ1-2; TRBD1 aligns across 10 bases. The CDR3 has 15 residues. Germline CDR1 MNHEY, CDR2 SMNVEV (reference sequence). Trimming removed 7 bases from V and 3 bases from J; junction bases left unmatched: 8. For the CDR3, the DNA is TGTGCCAGCAAGGGGACAGGGGCTTTATACTATGGCTACACCTTC. It translates to CASKGTGALYYGYTF.

The chain joins TRBV19 to TRBJ2-1; D may be TRBD2 (6 bases). CDR1 is LNHDA, CDR2 SQIVND, per germline (reference sequence). With 7 bases removed from V and 0 bases from J, the gap between germline ends came to 22 bases. This CDR3 is 18 amino acids long. The CDR3 DNA follows: TGTGCCAGTACCCCCCGTAATAGCGGAACTAGCTCCTACAATGAGCAGTTCTTC. It is translated as CASTPRNSGTSSYNEQFF.

The chain employs TRBV11-2 and TRBJ2-7; no definite D call. The CDR3 runs to 13 residues. Trimming removed 3 bases at V and 0 bases at J, with 6 bases between. CDR1 SGHAT and CDR2 FQNNGV come from the germline V gene. CDR3 in DNA: TGTGCCAGCAGCTTGGCCCTCTCCTACGAGCAGTACTTC. Protein product: CASSLALSYEQYF.

The chain combines TRBV2 with TRBJ2-5; a weak D match, TRBD1 (6 bases). Gene TRBJ2-7 matches the end of the DNA better, so the J call may be wrong. This CDR3 spans 14 amino acids. CDR1 SNHLY and CDR2 FYNNEI come from the germline V gene. The CDR3 DNA sequence: TGTGCCAGCAGTGAGCAGGGGACCACCTACGAGCAGTACTTC. Its translation is CASSEQGTTYEQYF.

This chain joins TRBV19 and TRBJ2-3, with TRBD2 matching over 12 bases. The CDR3 runs to 14 residues. Germline lookup yields CDR1 LNHDA and CDR2 SQIVND (reference sequence). V lost 5 bases, J lost 8 bases, and 5 bases stayed unmatched. CDR3 coding DNA: TGTGCCAGTAGTGTCGGACTAGCGGGGCCTACGCAGTATTTT. Protein product: CASSVGLAGPTQYF.

The rearrangement uses TRBV5-1 and TRBJ2-5, with D possibly being TRBD1 (5 bases). With the DNA end fitting TRBJ2-7 better, the J assignment may be wrong. The germline V gene encodes CDR1 SGHRS and CDR2 YFSETQ. The CDR3 contains 14 residues. This CDR3 is CASSLGDSIYEQYF. Written as DNA, the CDR3 is TGCGCCAGCAGCTTGGGAGACAGTATCTACGAGCAGTACTTC.

V gene TRBV15 combines with J gene TRBJ2-5, with 9 bases matching TRBD1. The J call may be wrong; the DNA end is better matched by TRBJ2-7. CDR1 LNHNV and CDR2 YYDKDF come from the germline V gene (reference sequence). CDR3 length: 16 residues. CDR3 nucleotide sequence: TGTGCCACCAGCAGATGGCTCGGGACAGGGTTCCACGAGCAGTACTTC. It codes for CATSRWLGTGFHEQYF.

J is TRBJ2-2 and V is TRBV19; 7 bases match TRBD1. CDR3 length equals 14 residues. With V trimmed by 5 bases and J by 1 base, 1 base remained unmatched. Germline-derived CDR1 and CDR2 are LNHDA and SQIVND (reference sequence). The CDR3 nucleotides are TGTGCCAGTAGTCCAGGGGGGAACACCGGGGAGCTGTTTTTT. It translates to CASSPGGNTGELFF.

This clone has only a few counts. The rearrangement links TRBV19 to TRBJ2-2; D is perhaps TRBD2 (5 bases). This CDR3 spans 14 amino acids. The germline V gene has CDR1 LNHDA and CDR2 SQIVND (reference sequence). V lost 6 bases and J 4 bases, leaving 12 bases between the germline ends. DNA of the CDR3: TGTGCCAGTAGAGGAGGAGCATTCACCGGGGAGCTGTTTTTT. It codes for CASRGGAFTGELFF.

The genes are TRBV5-6 and TRBJ2-7; 7 positions match TRBD1. V was clipped by 2 bases and J by 0 bases; unmatched bases: 8. This CDR3 comprises 16 residues. CDR1 SGHDT and CDR2 YYEEEE come from the germline V gene. The CDR3 DNA follows: TGTGCCAGCAGCTTTCTCCGGGACAGCCTCTCCTACGAGCAGTACTTC. Protein sequence: CASSFLRDSLSYEQYF.

V and J are TRBV9 and TRBJ1-5, with unresolved D. This CDR3 comprises 15 residues. Looked up from germline, CDR1 is SGDLS and CDR2 is YYNGEE. The ends were cut back, 4 bases at V and 0 bases at J, with 11 bases in the middle. In DNA form, the CDR3 reads TGTGCCAGCAGCCCTTCAGGTGTTAGCAATCAGCCCCAGCATTTT. It is translated as CASSPSGVSNQPQHF.

V gene TRBV27 combines with J gene TRBJ2-7; D ambiguous. CDR1 is MNHEY, CDR2 SMNVEV, per germline (reference sequence). The CDR3 is 15 amino acids. The V gene lost 5 bases and the J gene lost 0 bases, with 14 bases spanning the gap. CDR3 loop: CASSPLGPASYEQYF. The CDR3 DNA follows: TGTGCCAGCAGTCCCCTGGGCCCAGCCTCCTACGAGCAGTACTTC.

The chain uses TRBV5-1 and TRBJ2-2; TRBD1 matches 9 bases. V trimming: 2 bases; J trimming: 4 bases; junction bases outside the gene matches: 3. This CDR3 contains 15 residues. The germline gives CDR1 SGHRS, CDR2 YFSETQ. The DNA for the CDR3 is TGCGCCAGCAGCTTAAAGACAGGGGGCACCGGGGAGCTGTTTTTT. Protein product: CASSLKTGGTGELFF. Combining the CDR3 with reference TRBV5-1 and TRBJ2-2 gives the whole variable domain KAGVTQTPRYLIKTRGQQVTLSCSPISGHRSVSWYQQTPGQGLQFLFEYFSETQRNKGNFPGRFSGRQFSNSRSEMNVSTLELGDSALYLCASSLKTGGTGELFFGEGSRLTVL.

This clone was seen just once. The chain combines TRBV7-2 with TRBJ2-1; D is unclear. The CDR3 spans 15 residues. Trimming left V 3 bases short and J 0 bases short, with 9 bases between. Per the germline V gene, CDR1 is SGHTA and CDR2 is FQGNSA. Written as DNA, the CDR3 is TGTGCCAGCAGCTTCCAATCTAGCTCCTACAATGAGCAGTTCTTC. Its translation: CASSFQSSSYNEQFF.

This clone has a single count. The rearrangement joins TRBV28 to TRBJ1-2, with D unclear. The germline CDR1 and CDR2 sequences are MDHEN and SYDVKM. The CDR3 is made up of 16 amino acids. V was shortened by 0 bases and J by 8 bases, with 19 bases between the two germline ends. CDR3 residues: CASSLCVQQHCGGYTF. In DNA, the CDR3 is TGTGCCAGCAGTTTATGTGTGCAACAACATTGCGGGGGCTACACCTTC.

The rearrangement links TRBV13 to TRBJ2-1, with 9 nucleotides matching TRBD2. CDR1 PRHDT and CDR2 FYEKMQ come from the germline V gene (reference sequence). CDR3 length: 17 amino acids. V lost 5 bases and J lost 5; bases outside the gene matches: 13. The CDR3 DNA follows: TGTGCCAGCAGCCTCGCCAGCGGGGGGCCCCGTGACAATGAGCAGTTCTTC. It codes for CASSLASGGPRDNEQFF. Full variable domain (remainder filled in from reference TRBV13 and TRBJ2-1): AAGVIQSPRHLIKEKRETATLKCYPIPRHDTVYWYQQGPGQDPQFLISFYEKMQSDKGSIPDRFSAQQFSDYHSELNMSSLELGDSALYFCASSLASGGPRDNEQFFGPGTRLTVL.

The genes are TRBV6-5 and TRBJ1-5, with D uncertain. There are 16 residues in the CDR3. The V gene lost 4 bases and the J gene lost 4 bases, with 17 bases spanning the gap. CDR1 is MNHEY and CDR2 is SVGAGI in the germline V gene. The CDR3 DNA sequence: TGTGCCAGCAGTTCCATCGGACGGAGGGAGAATCAGCCCCAGCATTTT. Its protein is CASSSIGRRENQPQHF.

This clone was seen a few times. The gene calls are TRBV29-1 and TRBJ1-2; 9 nucleotides line up with TRBD1. Trimming at V came to 3 bases and at J to 5 bases, leaving 7 bases not matched to a gene. The CDR3 has 14 amino acids. CDR1 is SQVTM, CDR2 ANQGSEA, per germline. The CDR3 coding sequence is TGCAGCGTTGACCCGGGACAGGGTCGGTATGGCTACACCTTC. As protein: CSVDPGQGRYGYTF. The variable domain in full, with the rest retrieved from reference TRBV29-1 and TRBJ1-2, is SAVISQKPSRDICQRGTSLTIQCQVDSQVTMMFWYRQQPGQSLTLIATANQGSEATYESGFVIDKFPISRPNLTFSTLTVSNMSPEDSSIYLCSVDPGQGRYGYTFGSGTRLTVV.

The chain carries TRBV5-1 and TRBJ2-2; 9 nucleotides align to TRBD1. CDR1 is SGHRS and CDR2 is YFSETQ in the germline V gene. V shed 3 bases, J shed 3 bases, and the junction held 6 bases outside the gene matches. The CDR3 has 16 residues. CDR3 DNA sequence: TGCGCCAGCAGCTCTCTGACAGGGGGTTACACCGGGGAGCTGTTTTTT. Protein sequence: CASSSLTGGYTGELFF.

The chain links TRBV30 to TRBJ1-6; 7 nucleotides line up with TRBD1. V lost 3 bases and J lost 10; bases outside the gene matches: 9. This CDR3 is 14 amino acids long. CDR1 and CDR2 (germline): GTSNPN, SVGIG (reference sequence). CDR3 sequence (DNA): TGTGCCTGGAGCCCACAGGGGCCAGGGTCACCCCTCCACTTT. Translating it yields CAWSPQGPGSPLHF.

The CDR3 is CASSPYSGQGLYEQYF. CDR3 nucleotides: TGTGCCAGCAGCCCTTACTCAGGACAGGGATTATACGAGCAGTACTTC. The chain couples TRBV9 to TRBJ2-7; 8 bases agree with TRBD1. The V segment lost 4 bases and the J segment 4 bases; nucleotides outside the gene matches: 13. CDR3 size: 16 residues. Germline V gene sequence: CDR1 SGDLS, CDR2 YYNGEE.